Included here is one T cell receptor beta chain sequence, with context. Its antigen is still unknown. In germline, CDR1 is SGDLS, CDR2 YYNGEE. There are 15 residues in the CDR3. The junction had 10 bases not matched to a gene; V was cut back by 2 bases and J by 11 bases. This entry comes from a study of blood T cells in healthy people across ages. General study findings and limits: Naive T cell percentage showed a strong correlation with the diversity of TCR beta. Because sorting was not performed, PBMCs prevented conclusive naive versus antigen-experienced comparison.

Sample-barcoded 5' priming and a J-beta primer mix drove a second PCR of about 6 to 12 cycles. MiXCR, run by TCRdb on the 5' RACE reads, gives a single entry per CDR3 protein. The table lists 600,000 to 1,000,000 distinct CDR3 sequences, 55% to 70% of them singletons, with over 20% in the top ten. The rearrangement uses TRBV9 and TRBJ2-5, with 12 positions matching TRBD2. The sequence came from a man aged 30-40 years in good health. What was sequenced was blood. The CDR3 here is CASSVRLAGVAEQYF. The CDR3 coding sequence is TGTGCCAGCAGCGTTCGACTAGCGGGAGTAGCGGAGCAGTACTTC.